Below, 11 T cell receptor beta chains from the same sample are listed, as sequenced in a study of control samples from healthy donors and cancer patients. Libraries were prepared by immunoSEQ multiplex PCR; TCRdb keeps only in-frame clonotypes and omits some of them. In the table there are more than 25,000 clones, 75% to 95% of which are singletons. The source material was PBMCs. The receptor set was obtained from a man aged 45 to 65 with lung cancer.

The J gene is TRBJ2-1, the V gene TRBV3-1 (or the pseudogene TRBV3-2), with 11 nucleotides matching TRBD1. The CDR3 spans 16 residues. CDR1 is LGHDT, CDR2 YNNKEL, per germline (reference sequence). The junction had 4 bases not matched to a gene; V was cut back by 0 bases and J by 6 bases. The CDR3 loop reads CASSQEGQGAGNEQFF. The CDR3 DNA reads TGTGCCAGCAGCCAAGAAGGACAGGGGGCAGGCAATGAGCAGTTCTTC.

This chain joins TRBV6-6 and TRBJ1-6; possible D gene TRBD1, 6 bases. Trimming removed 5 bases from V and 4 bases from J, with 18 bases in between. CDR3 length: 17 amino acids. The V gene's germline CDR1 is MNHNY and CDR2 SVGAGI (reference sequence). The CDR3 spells CASSPGLQGLYNSPLHF. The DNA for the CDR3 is TGTGCCAGCAGTCCGGGTCTACAGGGTCTATATAATTCACCCCTCCACTTT.

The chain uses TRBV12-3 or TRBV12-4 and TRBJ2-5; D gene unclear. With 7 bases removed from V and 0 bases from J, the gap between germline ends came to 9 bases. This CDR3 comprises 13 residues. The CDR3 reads CASTDENQETQYF. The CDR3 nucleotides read TGTGCCAGCACCGACGAGAACCAAGAGACCCAGTACTTC.

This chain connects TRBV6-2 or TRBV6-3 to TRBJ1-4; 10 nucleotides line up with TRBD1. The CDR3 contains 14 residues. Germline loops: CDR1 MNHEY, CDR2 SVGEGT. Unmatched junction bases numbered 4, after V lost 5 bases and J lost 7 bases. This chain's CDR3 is CASSGTGAGEKLFF. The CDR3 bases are TGTGCCAGCAGTGGGACAGGGGCCGGTGAAAAACTGTTTTTT.

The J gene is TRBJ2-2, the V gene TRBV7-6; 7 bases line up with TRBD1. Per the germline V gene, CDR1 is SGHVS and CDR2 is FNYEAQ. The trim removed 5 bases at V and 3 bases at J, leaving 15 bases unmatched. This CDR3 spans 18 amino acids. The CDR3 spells CASSPPGTAALYTGELFF. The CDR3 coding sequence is TGTGCCAGCAGCCCACCAGGGACAGCGGCCCTTTACACCGGGGAGCTGTTTTTT.

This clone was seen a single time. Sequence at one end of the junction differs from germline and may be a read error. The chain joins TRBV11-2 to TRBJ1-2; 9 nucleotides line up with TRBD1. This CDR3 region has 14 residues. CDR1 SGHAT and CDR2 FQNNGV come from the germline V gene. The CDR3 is CASSLGQGPYVYTF. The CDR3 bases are TGTGCCAGCAGCTTGGGACAGGGACCTTATGTCTACACCTTC.

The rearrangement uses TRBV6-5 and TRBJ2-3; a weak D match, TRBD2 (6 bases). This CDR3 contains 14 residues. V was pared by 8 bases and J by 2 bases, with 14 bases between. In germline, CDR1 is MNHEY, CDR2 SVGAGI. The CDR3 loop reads CASAALALTDTQYF. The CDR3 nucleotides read TGTGCCAGCGCAGCCCTAGCGCTCACAGATACGCAGTATTTT.

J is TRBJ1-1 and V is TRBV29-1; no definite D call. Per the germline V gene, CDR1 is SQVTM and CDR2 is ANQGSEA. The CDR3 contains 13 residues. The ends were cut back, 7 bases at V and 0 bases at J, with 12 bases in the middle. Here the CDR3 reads CSATDQMNTEAFF. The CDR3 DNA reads TGCAGCGCCACGGACCAGATGAACACTGAAGCTTTCTTT.

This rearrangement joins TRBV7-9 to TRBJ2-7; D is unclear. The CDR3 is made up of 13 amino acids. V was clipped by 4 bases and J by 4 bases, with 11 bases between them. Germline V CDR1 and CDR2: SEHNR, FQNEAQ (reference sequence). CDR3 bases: TGTGCCAGCAGCTCCTCCGAGGATTACGAGCAGTACTTC. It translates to CASSSSEDYEQYF.

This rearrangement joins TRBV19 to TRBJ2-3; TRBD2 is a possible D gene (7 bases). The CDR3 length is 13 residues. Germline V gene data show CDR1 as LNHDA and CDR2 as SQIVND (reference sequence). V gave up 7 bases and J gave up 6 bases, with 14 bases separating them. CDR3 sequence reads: CASTPGGRDTQYF. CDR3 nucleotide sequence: TGTGCCAGTACCCCCGGGGGGCGTGATACGCAGTATTTT.

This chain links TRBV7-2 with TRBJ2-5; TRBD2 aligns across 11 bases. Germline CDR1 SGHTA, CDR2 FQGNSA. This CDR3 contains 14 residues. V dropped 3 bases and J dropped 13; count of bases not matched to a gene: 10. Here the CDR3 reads CASSLSLAGGIGYF. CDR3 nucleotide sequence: TGTGCCAGCAGCTTGTCTCTAGCGGGGGGAATCGGGTACTTC.